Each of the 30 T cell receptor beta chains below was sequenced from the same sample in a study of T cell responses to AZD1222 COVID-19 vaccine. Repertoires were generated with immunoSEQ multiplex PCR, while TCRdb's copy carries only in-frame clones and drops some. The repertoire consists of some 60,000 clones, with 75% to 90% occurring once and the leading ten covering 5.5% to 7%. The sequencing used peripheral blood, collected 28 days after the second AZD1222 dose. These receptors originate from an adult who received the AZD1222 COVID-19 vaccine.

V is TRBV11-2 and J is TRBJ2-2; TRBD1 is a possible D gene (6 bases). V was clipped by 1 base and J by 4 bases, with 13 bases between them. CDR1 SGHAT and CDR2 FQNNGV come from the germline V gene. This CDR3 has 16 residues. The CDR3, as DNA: TGTGCCAGCAGCTTAGTCAGGGGAAGGAGCACCGGGGAGCTGTTTTTT. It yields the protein CASSLVRGRSTGELFF. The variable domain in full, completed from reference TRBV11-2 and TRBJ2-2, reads EAGVAQSPRYKIIEKRQSVAFWCNPISGHATLYWYQQILGQGPKLLIQFQNNGVVDDSQLPKDRFSAERLKGVDSTLKIQPAKLEDSAVYLCASSLVRGRSTGELFFGEGSRLTVL.

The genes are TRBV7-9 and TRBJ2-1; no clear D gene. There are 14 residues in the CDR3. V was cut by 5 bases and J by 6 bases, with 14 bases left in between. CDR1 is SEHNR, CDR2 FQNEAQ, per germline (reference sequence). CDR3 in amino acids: CASSPYSGVNEQFF. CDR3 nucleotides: TGTGCCAGCAGCCCATATTCTGGGGTCAATGAGCAGTTCTTC.

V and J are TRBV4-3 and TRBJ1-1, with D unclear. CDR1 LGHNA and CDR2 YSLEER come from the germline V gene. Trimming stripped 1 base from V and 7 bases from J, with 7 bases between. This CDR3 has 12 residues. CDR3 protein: CASSQGSGEAFF. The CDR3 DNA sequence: TGCGCCAGCAGCCAAGGGTCGGGTGAAGCTTTCTTT.

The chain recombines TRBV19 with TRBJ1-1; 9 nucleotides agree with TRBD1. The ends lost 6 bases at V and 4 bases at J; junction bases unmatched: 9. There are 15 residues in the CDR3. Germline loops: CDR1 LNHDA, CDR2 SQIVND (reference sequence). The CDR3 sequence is CASSTTGTGSTEAFF. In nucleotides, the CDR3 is TGTGCCAGTAGCACCACCGGGACAGGGAGCACTGAAGCTTTCTTT.

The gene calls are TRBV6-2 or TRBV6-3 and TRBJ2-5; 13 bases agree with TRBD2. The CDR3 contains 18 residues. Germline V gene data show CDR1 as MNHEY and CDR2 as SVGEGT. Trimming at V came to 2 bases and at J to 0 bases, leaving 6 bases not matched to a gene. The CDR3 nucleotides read TGTGCCAGCAGTTACCCGACTAGCGGGGGGTGGAACCAAGAGACCCAGTACTTC. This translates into CASSYPTSGGWNQETQYF.

The CDR3 DNA sequence: TGTGCCAGCAAACGTTCCGGACTAGCGGGAGTAGTAGAGCAGTACTTC. Translation: CASKRSGLAGVVEQYF. The gene calls are TRBV13 and TRBJ2-7; 13 nucleotides match TRBD2. The CDR3 runs 16 residues. The germline gives CDR1 PRHDT, CDR2 FYEKMQ (reference sequence). After removal of 7 bases from V and 7 bases from J, the junction contained 13 bases not matched to a gene.

The chain's CDR3 is CASSTSGLAGGTDTQYF. In DNA form, the CDR3 reads TGTGCCAGTAGTACCTCTGGACTAGCGGGGGGCACAGATACGCAGTATTTT. This chain joins TRBV19 and TRBJ2-3; 13 bases agree with TRBD2. Germline values: CDR1 LNHDA, CDR2 SQIVND (reference sequence). The V and J ends lost 4 bases and 1 base, in that order; junction bases with no gene match: 5. The CDR3 totals 17 residues.

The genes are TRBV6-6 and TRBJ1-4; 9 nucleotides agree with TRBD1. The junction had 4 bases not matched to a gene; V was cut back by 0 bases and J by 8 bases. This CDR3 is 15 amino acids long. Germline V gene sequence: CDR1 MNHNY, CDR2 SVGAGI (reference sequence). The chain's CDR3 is CASSYSRDREEKLFF. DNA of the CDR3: TGTGCCAGCAGTTACTCGAGGGACAGGGAGGAAAAACTGTTTTTT.

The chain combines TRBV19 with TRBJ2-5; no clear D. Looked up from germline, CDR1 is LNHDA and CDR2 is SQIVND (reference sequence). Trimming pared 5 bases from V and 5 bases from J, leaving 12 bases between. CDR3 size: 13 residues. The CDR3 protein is CASSVRSRETQYF. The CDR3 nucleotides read TGTGCCAGTAGTGTAAGAAGTAGGGAGACCCAGTACTTC.

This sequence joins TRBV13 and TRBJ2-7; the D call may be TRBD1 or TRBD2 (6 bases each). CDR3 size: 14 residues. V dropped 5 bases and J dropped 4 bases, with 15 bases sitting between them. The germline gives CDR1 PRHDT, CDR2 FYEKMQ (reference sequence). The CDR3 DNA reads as TGTGCCAGCAGCGGCGGGGACAAGATATACGAGCAGTACTTC. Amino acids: CASSGGDKIYEQYF.

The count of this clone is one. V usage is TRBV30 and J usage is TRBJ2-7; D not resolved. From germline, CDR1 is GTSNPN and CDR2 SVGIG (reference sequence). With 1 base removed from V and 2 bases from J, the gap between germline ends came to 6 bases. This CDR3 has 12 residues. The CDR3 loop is CAWSEQTYEQYF. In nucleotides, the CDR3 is TGTGCCTGGAGTGAACAGACCTACGAGCAGTACTTC.

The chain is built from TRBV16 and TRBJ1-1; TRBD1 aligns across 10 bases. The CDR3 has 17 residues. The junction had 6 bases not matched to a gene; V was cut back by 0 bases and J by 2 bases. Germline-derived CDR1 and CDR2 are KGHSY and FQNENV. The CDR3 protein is CASSQSWDRGGNTEAFF. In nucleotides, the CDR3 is TGTGCCAGCAGCCAATCCTGGGACAGGGGCGGTAACACTGAAGCTTTCTTT.

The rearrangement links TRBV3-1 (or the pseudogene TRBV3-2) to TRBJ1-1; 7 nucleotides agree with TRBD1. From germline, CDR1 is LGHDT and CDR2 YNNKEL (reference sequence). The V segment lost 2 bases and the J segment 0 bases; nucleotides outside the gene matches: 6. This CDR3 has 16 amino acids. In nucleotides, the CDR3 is TGTGCCAGCAGCCAACGGGACAGACCGTTGAACACTGAAGCTTTCTTT. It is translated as CASSQRDRPLNTEAFF.

CDR3 in DNA: TGTGCCAGCAGTGCAGCCGCCGACAAAATCGGGAGCTACACCTTC. It yields the protein CASSAAADKIGSYTF. The genes are TRBV2 and TRBJ1-2; D gene unclear. The CDR3 has 15 residues. V dropped 4 bases and J dropped 9 bases, with 21 bases sitting between them. The germline V gene has CDR1 SNHLY and CDR2 FYNNEI.

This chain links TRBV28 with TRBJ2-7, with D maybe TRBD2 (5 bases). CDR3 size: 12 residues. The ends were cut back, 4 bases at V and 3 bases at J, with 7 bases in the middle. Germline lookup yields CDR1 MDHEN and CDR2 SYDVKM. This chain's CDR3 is CASSSRVYEQYF. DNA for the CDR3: TGTGCCAGCAGTTCGCGGGTCTACGAGCAGTACTTC.

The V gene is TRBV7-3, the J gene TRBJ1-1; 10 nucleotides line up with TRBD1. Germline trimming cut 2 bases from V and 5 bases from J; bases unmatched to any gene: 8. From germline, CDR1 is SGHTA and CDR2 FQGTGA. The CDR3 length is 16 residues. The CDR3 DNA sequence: TGTGCCAGCAGCTTAGCAGGGGACAGGGGTGGAACTGAAGCTTTCTTT. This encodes CASSLAGDRGGTEAFF.

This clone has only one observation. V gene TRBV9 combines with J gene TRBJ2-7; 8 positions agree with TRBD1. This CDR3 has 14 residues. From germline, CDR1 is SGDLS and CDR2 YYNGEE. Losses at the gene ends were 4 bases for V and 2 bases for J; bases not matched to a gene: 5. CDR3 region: CASSPRTGTYEQYF. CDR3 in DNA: TGTGCCAGCAGCCCCCGGACAGGGACCTACGAGCAGTACTTC.

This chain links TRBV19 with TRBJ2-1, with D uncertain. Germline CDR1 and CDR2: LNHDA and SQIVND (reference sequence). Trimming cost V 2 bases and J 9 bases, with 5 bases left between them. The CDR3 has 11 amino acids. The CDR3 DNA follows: TGTGCCAGTAGTATATTTTCTGAGCAGTTCTTC. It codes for CASSIFSEQFF.

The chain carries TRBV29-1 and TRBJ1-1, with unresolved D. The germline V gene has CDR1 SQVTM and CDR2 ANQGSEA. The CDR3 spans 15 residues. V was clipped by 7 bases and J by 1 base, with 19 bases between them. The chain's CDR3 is CSAAPAGRSNTEAFF. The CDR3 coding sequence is TGCAGCGCCGCTCCCGCCGGTAGGTCGAACACTGAAGCTTTCTTT.

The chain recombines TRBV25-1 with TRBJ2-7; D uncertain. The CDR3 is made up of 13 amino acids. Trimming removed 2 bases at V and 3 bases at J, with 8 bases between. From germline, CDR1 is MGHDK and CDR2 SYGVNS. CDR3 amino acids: CASSEGTVYEQYF. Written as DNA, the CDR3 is TGTGCCAGCAGTGAAGGTACAGTCTACGAGCAGTACTTC.

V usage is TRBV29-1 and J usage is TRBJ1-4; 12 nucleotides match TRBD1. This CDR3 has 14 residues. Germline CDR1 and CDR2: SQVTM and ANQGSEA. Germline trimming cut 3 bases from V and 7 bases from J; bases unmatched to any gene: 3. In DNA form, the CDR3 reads TGCAGCGTTGAGGGACAGGGGGCAGGTGAAAAACTGTTTTTT. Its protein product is CSVEGQGAGEKLFF.

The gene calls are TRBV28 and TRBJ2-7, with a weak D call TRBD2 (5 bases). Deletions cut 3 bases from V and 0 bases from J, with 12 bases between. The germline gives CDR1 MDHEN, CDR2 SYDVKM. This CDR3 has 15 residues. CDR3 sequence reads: CASSLPGVPSYEQYF. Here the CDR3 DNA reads TGTGCCAGCAGTTTGCCCGGGGTCCCCTCCTACGAGCAGTACTTC.

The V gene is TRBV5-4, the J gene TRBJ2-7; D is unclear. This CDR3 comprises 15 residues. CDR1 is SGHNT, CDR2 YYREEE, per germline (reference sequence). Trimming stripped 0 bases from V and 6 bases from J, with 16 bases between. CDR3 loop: CASSLGVIGLSEQYF. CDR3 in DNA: TGTGCCAGCAGCTTGGGGGTTATTGGGCTAAGCGAGCAGTACTTC.

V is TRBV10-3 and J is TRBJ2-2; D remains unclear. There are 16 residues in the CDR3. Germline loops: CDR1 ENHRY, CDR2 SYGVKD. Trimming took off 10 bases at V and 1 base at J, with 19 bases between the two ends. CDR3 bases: TGTGCCACCAGAGGTGGGGTTTCAGGGAACACCGGGGAGCTGTTTTTT. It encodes CATRGGVSGNTGELFF.

CDR3 nucleotides: TGTGCCAGCTCACCACGGGGGCAGGGTACCCAAGAGACCCAGTACTTC. Its protein product is CASSPRGQGTQETQYF. V gene TRBV18 combines with J gene TRBJ2-5; D may be TRBD1 (6 bases). This CDR3 region has 16 residues. The V end lost 1 base, the J end lost 1 base, and 13 bases lay between the germline ends. Germline V lookup: CDR1 KGHSH, CDR2 LQKENI.

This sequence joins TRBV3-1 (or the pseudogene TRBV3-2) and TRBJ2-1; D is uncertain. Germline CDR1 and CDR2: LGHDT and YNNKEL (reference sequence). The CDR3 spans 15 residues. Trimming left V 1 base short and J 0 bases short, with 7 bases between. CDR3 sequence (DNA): TGTGCCAGCAGCCAAGGGGCGACCTCCTACAATGAGCAGTTCTTC. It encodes CASSQGATSYNEQFF.

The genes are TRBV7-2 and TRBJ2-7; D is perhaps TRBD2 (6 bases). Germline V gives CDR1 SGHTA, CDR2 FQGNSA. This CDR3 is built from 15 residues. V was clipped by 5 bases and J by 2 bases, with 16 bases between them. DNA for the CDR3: TGTGCCAGCAGCGGGGGACTCCACGAAGCCTACGAGCAGTACTTC. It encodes CASSGGLHEAYEQYF.

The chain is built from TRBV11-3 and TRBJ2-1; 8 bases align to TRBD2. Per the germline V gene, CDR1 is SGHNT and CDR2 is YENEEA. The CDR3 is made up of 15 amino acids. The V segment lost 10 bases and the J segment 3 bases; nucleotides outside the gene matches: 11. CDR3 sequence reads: CATDLTSDFYNEQFF. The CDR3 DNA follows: TGTGCCACTGACCTGACTAGCGATTTCTACAATGAGCAGTTCTTC.

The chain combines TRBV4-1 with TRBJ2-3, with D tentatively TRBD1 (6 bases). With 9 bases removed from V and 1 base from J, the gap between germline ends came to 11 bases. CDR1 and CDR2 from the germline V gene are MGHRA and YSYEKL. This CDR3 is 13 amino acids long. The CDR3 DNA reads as TGCGCCAGTACAGGGTCACGCACAGATACGCAGTATTTT. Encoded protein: CASTGSRTDTQYF.

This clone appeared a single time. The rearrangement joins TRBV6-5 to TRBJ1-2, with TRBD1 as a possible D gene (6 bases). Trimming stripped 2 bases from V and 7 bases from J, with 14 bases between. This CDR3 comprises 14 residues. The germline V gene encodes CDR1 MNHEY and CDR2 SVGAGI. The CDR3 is CASSYEGRGIGYTF. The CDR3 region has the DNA TGTGCCAGCAGTTACGAAGGCAGGGGAATTGGCTACACCTTC.